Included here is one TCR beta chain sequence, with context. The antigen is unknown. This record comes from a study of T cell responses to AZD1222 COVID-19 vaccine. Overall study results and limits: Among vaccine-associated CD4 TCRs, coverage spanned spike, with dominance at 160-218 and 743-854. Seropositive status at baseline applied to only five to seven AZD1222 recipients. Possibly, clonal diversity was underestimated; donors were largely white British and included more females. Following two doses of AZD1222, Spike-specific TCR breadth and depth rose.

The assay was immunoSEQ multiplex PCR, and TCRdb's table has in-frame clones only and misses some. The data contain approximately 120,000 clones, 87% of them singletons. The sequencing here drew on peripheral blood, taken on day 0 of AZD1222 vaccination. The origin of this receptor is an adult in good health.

CDR3 region: CASSYSQGVPYEQYF. CDR3 in DNA: TGTGCCAGCAGTTACTCACAGGGGGTGCCCTACGAGCAGTACTTC. The chain employs TRBV6-2 or TRBV6-3 and TRBJ2-7; 8 nucleotides agree with TRBD1. The CDR3 is made up of 15 amino acids. The germline V gene has CDR1 MNHEY and CDR2 SVGEGT. The J segment lost 2 bases and the V segment lost 0 bases, leaving 3 bases of the junction unmatched.